The sequence of this T cell receptor (beta chain) was determined in a study of shared clonotypes between healthy human individuals. The germline V gene has CDR1 SGHAT and CDR2 FQNNGV. V lost 0 bases and J 7 bases, leaving 15 bases between the germline ends. CDR3 length: 15 residues. At deep level, the assay was performed. DNA from unsorted PBMC was sequenced on ten immunoSEQ deep assay plates. Sequencing used immunoSEQ multiplex PCR; TCRdb keeps in-frame clones, though not all of them. The table lists roughly 490,000 clones, over 65% of them singletons. The unsorted samples had tens of millions of PBMCs used for genomic DNA.

The specimen sequenced was PBMCs. The V and J genes are TRBV11-2 and TRBJ1-2; perhaps TRBD1 as D (6 bases). The receptor's source is a middle-aged woman in good health. Some clones in this sample may be carry-over from other donors' samples. CDR3 amino acids: CASSLDRVGGSGYTF. As DNA, the CDR3 is TGTGCCAGCAGCTTAGATCGGGTCGGGGGCTCTGGCTACACCTTC. Full variable domain (remainder filled in from reference TRBV11-2 and TRBJ1-2): EAGVAQSPRYKIIEKRQSVAFWCNPISGHATLYWYQQILGQGPKLLIQFQNNGVVDDSQLPKDRFSAERLKGVDSTLKIQPAKLEDSAVYLCASSLDRVGGSGYTFGSGTRLTVV.